The next 15 T cell receptor beta chains were all read from a single sample in a study of cytomegalovirus exposure and HLA in healthy donors. The protocol was immunoSEQ multiplex PCR, while the TCRdb copy is restricted to in-frame clones and leaves out a portion. The sample comprises about 180,000 clones, approximately 89% of which are singletons, and less than 3.5% rests with the top ten. Sample: PBMCs. The receptors stem from a man aged 18-30 years in good health and CMV-seropositive.

The chain combines TRBV4-2 with TRBJ1-6; 7 nucleotides align to TRBD1. J gave up 0 bases and V 4 bases, and 3 bases lay outside the gene matches. Germline CDR1 and CDR2: LGHNA and YNFKEQ. This CDR3 is 16 amino acids long. CDR3 in amino acids: CASSRGQSSYNSPLHF. The CDR3, as DNA: TGTGCCAGCAGCCGGGGACAGAGCTCCTATAATTCACCCCTCCACTTT.

This chain joins TRBV5-1 and TRBJ2-1; 11 bases align to TRBD2. CDR3 length: 16 residues. In germline, CDR1 is SGHRS, CDR2 YFSETQ. V was clipped by 0 bases and J by 4 bases; unmatched bases: 3. This CDR3 is CASSLEGLADYNEQFF. CDR3 DNA: TGCGCCAGCAGCTTGGAGGGACTAGCGGATTACAATGAGCAGTTCTTC.

This chain joins TRBV2 and TRBJ1-3, with 9 bases matching TRBD1. The germline V gene has CDR1 SNHLY and CDR2 FYNNEI. The CDR3 runs to 14 residues. The trim removed 6 bases at V and 4 bases at J, leaving 4 bases unmatched. For the CDR3, the DNA is TGTGCCAGCAGGGGGACAGGGCGGGGAAACACCATATATTTT. Protein sequence: CASRGTGRGNTIYF.

The rearrangement joins TRBV5-1 to TRBJ2-1; 7 nucleotides align to TRBD1. The V segment lost 0 bases and the J segment 6 bases; nucleotides outside the gene matches: 15. CDR1 SGHRS and CDR2 YFSETQ come from the germline V gene. This CDR3 contains 18 residues. CDR3 coding DNA: TGCGCCAGCAGCTTGGTCCCTCCAGGGGGATCCAGATCCAATGAGCAGTTCTTC. It specifies CASSLVPPGGSRSNEQFF.

V gene TRBV5-1 combines with J gene TRBJ1-1, with unresolved D. CDR1 and CDR2 from the germline V gene are SGHRS and YFSETQ. V was cut by 0 bases and J by 0 bases, with 3 bases left in between. The CDR3 runs 13 residues. The CDR3, as DNA: TGCGCCAGCAGCTTGGGTATGAACACTGAAGCTTTCTTT. Translation: CASSLGMNTEAFF.

The V and J genes are TRBV5-4 and TRBJ2-5; perhaps TRBD2 as D (5 bases). Trimming pared 0 bases from V and 7 bases from J, leaving 10 bases between. Germline values: CDR1 SGHNT, CDR2 YYREEE (reference sequence). The CDR3 sequence is 13 residues long. CDR3 loop: CASSLGDRGTQYF. DNA of the CDR3: TGTGCCAGCAGCTTGGGTGACCGGGGGACCCAGTACTTC.

This chain links TRBV7-9 with TRBJ2-7, with 7 bases lining up with TRBD1. This CDR3 has 14 amino acids. The junction had 5 bases not matched to a gene; V was cut back by 2 bases and J by 4 bases. Germline V gene data show CDR1 as SEHNR and CDR2 as FQNEAQ (reference sequence). The CDR3 sequence is CASSLLGQRYEQYF. In DNA, the CDR3 is TGTGCCAGCAGCTTACTGGGACAGAGATACGAGCAGTACTTC.

The rearrangement joins TRBV28 to TRBJ1-1, with 10 bases identical to TRBD1. The CDR3 extends over 14 amino acids. V shed 5 bases and J 0 bases; nucleotides not matched to a gene: 0. Germline lookup yields CDR1 MDHEN and CDR2 SYDVKM. The CDR3 loop is CASSGTGVNTEAFF. CDR3 sequence (DNA): TGTGCCAGCAGTGGGACAGGGGTGAACACTGAAGCTTTCTTT.

The chain recombines TRBV18 with TRBJ2-2, with 9 bases aligning to TRBD1. Germline trimming cut 3 bases from V and 4 bases from J; bases unmatched to any gene: 3. This CDR3 has 15 amino acids. CDR1 KGHSH and CDR2 LQKENI come from the germline V gene. CDR3 DNA sequence: TGTGCCAGCTCACCGGGACAGGGCCCCACCGGGGAGCTGTTTTTT. Protein product: CASSPGQGPTGELFF. Using reference TRBV18 and TRBJ2-2 for the parts outside the CDR3, the full variable domain is NAGVMQNPRHLVRRRGQEARLRCSPMKGHSHVYWYRQLPEEGLKFMVYLQKENIIDESGMPKERFSAEFPKEGPSILRIQQVVRGDSAAYFCASSPGQGPTGELFFGEGSRLTVL.

The rearrangement links TRBV7-9 to TRBJ2-3; 11 bases map to TRBD2. The CDR3 is made up of 16 amino acids. J gave up 9 bases and V 3 bases, and 11 bases lay outside the gene matches. Germline CDR1 is SEHNR and CDR2 is FQNEAQ (reference sequence). The DNA for the CDR3 is TGTGCCAGCAGCTTGTTAGCGGGGGGGCTAAGGAGGACGCAGTATTTT. This sequence encodes CASSLLAGGLRRTQYF.

To note about this clone: Germline and junction disagree at one end, which may indicate a read error. V gene TRBV5-6 combines with J gene TRBJ2-7; the match to TRBD1 covers 8 bases. The CDR3 has 15 residues. The V gene's germline CDR1 is SGHDT and CDR2 YYEEEE. CDR3 residues: CASSLGTGPSSEQYF. For the CDR3, the DNA is TGTGCCAGCAGCTTGGGGACAGGGCCCTCCTCCGAGCAGTACTTC.

This clone was observed once. The chain is built from TRBV5-1 and TRBJ1-1, with 9 bases identical to TRBD1. The trim removed 4 bases at V and 4 bases at J, leaving 11 bases unmatched. There are 16 residues in the CDR3. Germline assignment: CDR1 SGHRS and CDR2 YFSETQ. This CDR3 is CASSLGTGLMATEAFF. The CDR3 DNA reads TGCGCCAGCAGCCTTGGGACAGGGTTGATGGCCACTGAAGCTTTCTTT.

The chain has TRBV7-2 and TRBJ1-4; 7 nucleotides agree with TRBD1. Per germline, CDR1 SGHTA and CDR2 FQGNSA. This CDR3 spans 15 amino acids. The trim removed 5 bases at V and 4 bases at J, leaving 7 bases unmatched. The CDR3 is CASSVSTGINEKLFF. The CDR3 DNA is TGTGCCAGCAGCGTCTCGACAGGGATTAATGAAAAACTGTTTTTT. The full variable domain, rest sourced from reference TRBV7-2 and TRBJ1-4, is GAGVSQSPSNKVTEKGKDVELRCDPISGHTALYWYRQSLGQGLEFLIYFQGNSAPDKSGLPSDRFSAERTGGSVSTLTIQRTQQEDSAVYLCASSVSTGINEKLFFGSGTQLSVL.

The genes are TRBV11-1 and TRBJ2-3; maybe TRBD2 (6 bases). The V and J ends lost 6 bases and 3 bases respectively, with 19 bases between them. The CDR3 consists of 16 residues. CDR1 and CDR2 (germline): SGHAT, FQDESV (reference sequence). The CDR3 DNA follows: TGTGCCAGCAGTATGGAGGGACGGGGTCCGACAGATACGCAGTATTTT. This encodes CASSMEGRGPTDTQYF.

The CDR3 spells CASSPGTSGAHEQYF. Written as DNA, the CDR3 is TGTGCCAGCAGCCCAGGGACTAGCGGGGCCCACGAGCAGTACTTC. The J gene is TRBJ2-7, the V gene TRBV4-2; TRBD2 matches 13 bases. V gave up 4 bases and J gave up 5 bases; unmatched junction bases: 5. The germline V gene has CDR1 LGHNA and CDR2 YNFKEQ. The CDR3 is 15 residues long.